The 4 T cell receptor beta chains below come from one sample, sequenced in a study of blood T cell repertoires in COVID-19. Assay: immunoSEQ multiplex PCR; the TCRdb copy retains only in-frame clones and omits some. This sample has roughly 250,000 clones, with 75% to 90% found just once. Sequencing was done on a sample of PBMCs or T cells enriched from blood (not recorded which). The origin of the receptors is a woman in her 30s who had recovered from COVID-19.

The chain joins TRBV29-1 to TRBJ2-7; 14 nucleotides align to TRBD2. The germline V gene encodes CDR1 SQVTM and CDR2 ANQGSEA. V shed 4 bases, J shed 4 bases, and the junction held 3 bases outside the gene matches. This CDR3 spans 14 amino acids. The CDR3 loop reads CSVGGTSGGYEQYF. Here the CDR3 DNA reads TGCAGCGTTGGTGGGACTAGCGGGGGATACGAGCAGTACTTC.

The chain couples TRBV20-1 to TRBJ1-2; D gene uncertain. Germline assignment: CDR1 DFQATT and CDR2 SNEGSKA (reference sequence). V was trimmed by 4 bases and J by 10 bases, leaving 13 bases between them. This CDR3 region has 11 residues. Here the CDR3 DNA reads TGCAGTGCTAAGATTGGCAGAAACTACACCTTC. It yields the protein CSAKIGRNYTF.

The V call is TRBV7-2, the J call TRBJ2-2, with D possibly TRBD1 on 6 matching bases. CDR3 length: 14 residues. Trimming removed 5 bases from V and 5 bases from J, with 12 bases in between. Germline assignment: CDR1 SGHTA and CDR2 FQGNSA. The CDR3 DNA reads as TGTGCCAGCAGCCTAGGACAGCTAACCGGGGAGCTGTTTTTT. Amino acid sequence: CASSLGQLTGELFF.

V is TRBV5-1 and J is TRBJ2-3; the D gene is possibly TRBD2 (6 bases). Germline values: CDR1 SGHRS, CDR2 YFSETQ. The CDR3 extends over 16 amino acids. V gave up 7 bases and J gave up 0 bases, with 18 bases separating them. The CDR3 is CASDKGAGTSTDTQYF. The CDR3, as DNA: TGCGCCAGCGATAAAGGGGCGGGAACTAGCACAGATACGCAGTATTTT.